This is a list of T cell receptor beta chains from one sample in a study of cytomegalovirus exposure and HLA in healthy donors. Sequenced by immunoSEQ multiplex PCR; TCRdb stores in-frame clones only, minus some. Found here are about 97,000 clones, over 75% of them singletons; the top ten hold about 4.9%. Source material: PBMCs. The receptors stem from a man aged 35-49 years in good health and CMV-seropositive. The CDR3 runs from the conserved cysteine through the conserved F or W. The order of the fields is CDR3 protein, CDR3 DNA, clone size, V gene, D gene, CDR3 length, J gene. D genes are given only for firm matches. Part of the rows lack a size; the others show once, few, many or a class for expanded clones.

CDR3aa: CASTRDSSGNTEAFF
CDR3nt: TGCGCCAGCACCCGGGACAGTTCCGGGAACACTGAAGCTTTCTTT
abundance: -
v_gene: TRBV10-1
d_gene: TRBD1
len: 15
j_gene: TRBJ1-1

CDR3aa: CASSPGTASGNTIYF
CDR3nt: TGCGCCAGCAGCCCGGGGACAGCCTCTGGAAACACCATATATTTT
abundance: -
v_gene: TRBV5-1
d_gene: TRBD1
len: 15
j_gene: TRBJ1-3

CDR3aa: CASSEAAGVKNIQYF
CDR3nt: TGTGCCAGCAGTGAAGCAGCGGGTGTCAAAAACATTCAGTACTTC
abundance: -
v_gene: TRBV6-1
d_gene: -
len: 15
j_gene: TRBJ2-4

CDR3aa: CASSYSKVQGGDEQFF
CDR3nt: TGTGCCAGCAGTTACTCGAAGGTTCAGGGTGGTGATGAGCAGTTCTTC
abundance: -
v_gene: TRBV6-6
d_gene: -
len: 16
j_gene: TRBJ2-1

CDR3aa: CASSYSGVYQPQHF
CDR3nt: TGTGCCAGCAGTTATTCCGGGGTCTATCAGCCCCAGCATTTT
abundance: -
v_gene: TRBV28
d_gene: -
len: 14
j_gene: TRBJ1-5

CDR3aa: CASSKGQGSGNTIYF
CDR3nt: TGTGCCAGCAGCAAAGGACAGGGCTCTGGAAACACCATATATTTT
abundance: -
v_gene: TRBV21-1
d_gene: -
len: 15
j_gene: TRBJ1-3

CDR3aa: CASSQLLAGGQDNEQFF
CDR3nt: TGTGCCAGCAGCCAACTACTAGCGGGAGGGCAGGACAATGAGCAGTTCTTC
abundance: -
v_gene: TRBV4-2
d_gene: TRBD2
len: 17
j_gene: TRBJ2-1

CDR3aa: CASSERNRGLSIQPQHF
CDR3nt: TGTGCCAGCAGTGAGAGAAACAGGGGGCTTAGTATTCAGCCCCAGCATTTT
abundance: -
v_gene: TRBV6-1
d_gene: TRBD1
len: 17
j_gene: TRBJ1-5

CDR3aa: CAWAWNSGSPDTQYF
CDR3nt: TGTGCCTGGGCCTGGAATAGCGGGAGTCCGGATACGCAGTATTTT
abundance: -
v_gene: TRBV30
d_gene: TRBD2
len: 15
j_gene: TRBJ2-3

CDR3aa: CSVGSSVYNEQFF
CDR3nt: TGCAGCGTAGGTAGCTCCGTATACAATGAGCAGTTCTTC
abundance: -
v_gene: TRBV29-1
d_gene: -
len: 13
j_gene: TRBJ2-1

CDR3aa: CASSSGLYGADTQYF
CDR3nt: TGTGCCAGCAGCTCGGGACTGTACGGGGCAGATACGCAGTATTTT
abundance: -
v_gene: TRBV7-9
d_gene: -
len: 15
j_gene: TRBJ2-3

CDR3aa: CASSSGGQGVYEQYF
CDR3nt: TGTGCCAGCAGCTCCGGTGGGCAGGGGGTGTACGAGCAGTACTTC
abundance: -
v_gene: TRBV5-4
d_gene: TRBD1
len: 15
j_gene: TRBJ2-7

CDR3aa: CASSFTGRGGRETQYF
CDR3nt: TGTGCCAGCAGCTTTACCGGGCGGGGGGGCCGAGAGACCCAGTACTTC
abundance: once
v_gene: TRBV11-2
d_gene: TRBD2
len: 16
j_gene: TRBJ2-5

CDR3aa: CASSSSLREQFF
CDR3nt: TGTGCCAGCAGCTCGTCCCTGCGGGAGCAGTTCTTC
abundance: -
v_gene: TRBV7-2
d_gene: -
len: 12
j_gene: TRBJ2-1

CDR3aa: CASSSVAGTGNQPQHF
CDR3nt: TGTGCCAGCAGTTCCGTGGCTGGGACAGGGAATCAGCCCCAGCATTTT
abundance: -
v_gene: TRBV28
d_gene: TRBD1
len: 16
j_gene: TRBJ1-5

CDR3aa: CASSRASGDGFF
CDR3nt: TGTGCCAGTAGTAGGGCTAGCGGCGACGGTTTCTTC
abundance: -
v_gene: TRBV2
d_gene: TRBD2
len: 12
j_gene: TRBJ2-1

CDR3aa: CASSLRQGPSPLHF
CDR3nt: TGTGCCAGCAGCTTAAGACAGGGGCCCTCACCCCTCCACTTT
abundance: -
v_gene: TRBV5-4
d_gene: TRBD1
len: 14
j_gene: TRBJ1-6

CDR3aa: CASSPRTGELFF
CDR3nt: TGTGCCAGCAGCCCGAGGACCGGGGAGCTGTTTTTT
abundance: once
v_gene: TRBV7-6
d_gene: -
len: 12
j_gene: TRBJ2-2

CDR3aa: CASSPWLGEETQYF
CDR3nt: TGTGCCAGCAGCCCATGGTTGGGCGAGGAGACCCAGTACTTC
abundance: -
v_gene: TRBV5-6
d_gene: -
len: 14
j_gene: TRBJ2-5

CDR3aa: CATSRGSSPETQYF
CDR3nt: TGTGCCACCAGCAGAGGGTCTAGCCCAGAGACCCAGTACTTC
abundance: few
v_gene: TRBV15
d_gene: -
len: 14
j_gene: TRBJ2-5

CDR3aa: CASSEGTGDYEQYF
CDR3nt: TGTGCCAGCAGCGAGGGGACAGGGGACTACGAGCAGTACTTC
abundance: -
v_gene: TRBV9
d_gene: TRBD1
len: 14
j_gene: TRBJ2-7

CDR3aa: CASSLPRLAGGDYEQYF
CDR3nt: TGTGCCAGCAGCTTACCTCGACTAGCGGGAGGTGACTACGAGCAGTACTTC
abundance: -
v_gene: TRBV7-9
d_gene: TRBD2
len: 17
j_gene: TRBJ2-7

CDR3aa: CASSVAGQEPFSGNTIYF
CDR3nt: TGTGCCAGCAGCGTAGCTGGGCAGGAACCATTCTCTGGAAACACCATATATTTT
abundance: -
v_gene: TRBV9
d_gene: -
len: 18
j_gene: TRBJ1-3

CDR3aa: CASSLYTEGSGNEQFF
CDR3nt: TGTGCCAGCAGTTTATATACAGAAGGCTCTGGGAATGAGCAGTTCTTC
abundance: -
v_gene: TRBV28
d_gene: -
len: 16
j_gene: TRBJ2-1

CDR3aa: CASSQDGGGVNEQFF
CDR3nt: TGTGCCAGCAGCCAAGATGGCGGAGGGGTGAATGAGCAGTTCTTC
abundance: -
v_gene: TRBV4-2
d_gene: -
len: 15
j_gene: TRBJ2-1

CDR3aa: CASSINPQGANSPLHF
CDR3nt: TGTGCCAGCAGTATCAATCCCCAGGGGGCGAATTCACCCCTCCACTTT
abundance: -
v_gene: TRBV27
d_gene: TRBD1
len: 16
j_gene: TRBJ1-6

CDR3aa: CASSAGLAGVETQYF
CDR3nt: TGTGCCAGCAGCGCGGGACTAGCGGGAGTCGAGACCCAGTACTTC
abundance: few
v_gene: TRBV28
d_gene: TRBD2
len: 15
j_gene: TRBJ2-5

CDR3aa: CASSLALGSAQFF
CDR3nt: TGTGCCAGCAGCTTAGCGTTGGGGAGTGCTCAGTTCTTC
abundance: -
v_gene: TRBV7-2
d_gene: -
len: 13
j_gene: TRBJ2-1